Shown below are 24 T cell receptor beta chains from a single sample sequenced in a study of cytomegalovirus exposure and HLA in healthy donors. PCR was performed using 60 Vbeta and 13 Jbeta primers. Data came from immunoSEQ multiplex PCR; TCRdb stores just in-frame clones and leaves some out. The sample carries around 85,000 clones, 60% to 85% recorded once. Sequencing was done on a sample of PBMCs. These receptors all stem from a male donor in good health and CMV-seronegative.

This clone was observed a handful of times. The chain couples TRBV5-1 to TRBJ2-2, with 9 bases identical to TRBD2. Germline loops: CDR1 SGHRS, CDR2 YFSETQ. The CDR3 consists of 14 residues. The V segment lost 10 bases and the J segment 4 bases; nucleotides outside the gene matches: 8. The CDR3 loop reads CAARLAEFTGELFF. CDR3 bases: TGCGCCGCTAGACTAGCGGAGTTCACCGGGGAGCTGTTTTTT.

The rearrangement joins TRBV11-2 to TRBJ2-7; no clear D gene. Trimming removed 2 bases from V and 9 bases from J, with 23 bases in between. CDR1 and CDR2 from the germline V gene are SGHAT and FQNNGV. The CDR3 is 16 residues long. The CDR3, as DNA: TGTGCCAGCAGCTTAAGTAATAGGAGTACCCACCATCGGCAGTACTTC. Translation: CASSLSNRSTHHRQYF.

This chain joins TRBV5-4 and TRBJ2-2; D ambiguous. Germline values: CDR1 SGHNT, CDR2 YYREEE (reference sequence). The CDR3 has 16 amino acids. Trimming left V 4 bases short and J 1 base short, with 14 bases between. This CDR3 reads CASSPDGRMNTGELFF. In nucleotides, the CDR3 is TGTGCCAGCAGCCCCGATGGGCGAATGAACACCGGGGAGCTGTTTTTT.

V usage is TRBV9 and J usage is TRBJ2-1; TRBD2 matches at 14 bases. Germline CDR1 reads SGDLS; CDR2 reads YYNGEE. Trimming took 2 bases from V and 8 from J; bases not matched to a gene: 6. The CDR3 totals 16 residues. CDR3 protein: CASSVIPGLAGDEQFF. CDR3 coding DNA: TGTGCCAGCAGCGTCATACCGGGACTAGCGGGAGATGAGCAGTTCTTC.

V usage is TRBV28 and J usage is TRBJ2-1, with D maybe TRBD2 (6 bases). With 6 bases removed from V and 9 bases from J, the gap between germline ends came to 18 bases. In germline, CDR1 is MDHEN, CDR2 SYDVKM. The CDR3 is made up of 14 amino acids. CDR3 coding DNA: TGTGCCAGCAGCTCCACCGCGCGGGGCGGTGAGCAGTTCTTC. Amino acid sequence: CASSSTARGGEQFF.

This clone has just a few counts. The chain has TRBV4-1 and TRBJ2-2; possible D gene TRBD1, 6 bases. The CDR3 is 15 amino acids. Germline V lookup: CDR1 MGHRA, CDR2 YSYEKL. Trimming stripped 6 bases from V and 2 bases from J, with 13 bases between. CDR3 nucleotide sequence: TGCGCCAGCAGGAACAGGGCAACTAACACCGGGGAGCTGTTTTTT. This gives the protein CASRNRATNTGELFF.

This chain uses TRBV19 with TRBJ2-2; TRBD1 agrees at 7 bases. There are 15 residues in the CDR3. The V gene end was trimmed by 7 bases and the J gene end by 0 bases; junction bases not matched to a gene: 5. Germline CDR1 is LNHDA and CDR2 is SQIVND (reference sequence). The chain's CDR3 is CASTTGTANTGELFF. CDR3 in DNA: TGTGCCAGTACCACCGGGACAGCGAACACCGGGGAGCTGTTTTTT.

The CDR3 is CASSLGRQGWQFF. The CDR3 nucleotides read TGCGCCAGCAGCTTGGGGCGACAGGGTTGGCAGTTCTTC. J is TRBJ2-1 and V is TRBV5-1, with TRBD1 matching over 7 bases. Germline assignment: CDR1 SGHRS and CDR2 YFSETQ. There are 13 residues in the CDR3. The J segment lost 12 bases and the V segment lost 0 bases, leaving 6 bases of the junction unmatched.

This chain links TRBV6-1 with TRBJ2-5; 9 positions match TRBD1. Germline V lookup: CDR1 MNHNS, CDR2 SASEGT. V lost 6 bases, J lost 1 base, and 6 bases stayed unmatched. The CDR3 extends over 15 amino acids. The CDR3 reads CASSPSTGGQETQYF. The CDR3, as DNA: TGTGCCAGCAGCCCCTCGACAGGGGGCCAAGAGACCCAGTACTTC.

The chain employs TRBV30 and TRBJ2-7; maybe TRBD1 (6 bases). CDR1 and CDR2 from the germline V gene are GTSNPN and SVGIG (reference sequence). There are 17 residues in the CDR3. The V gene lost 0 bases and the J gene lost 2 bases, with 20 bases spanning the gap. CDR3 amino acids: CAWSVGTRSRITYEQYF. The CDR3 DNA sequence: TGTGCCTGGAGTGTAGGGACACGGTCTAGAATAACCTACGAGCAGTACTTC.

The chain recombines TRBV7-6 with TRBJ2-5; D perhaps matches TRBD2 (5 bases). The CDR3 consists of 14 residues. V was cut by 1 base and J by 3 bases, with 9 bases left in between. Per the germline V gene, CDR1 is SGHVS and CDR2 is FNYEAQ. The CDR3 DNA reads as TGTGCCAGCAGCTTAGGAGGGAACGAAGAGACCCAGTACTTC. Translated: CASSLGGNEETQYF.

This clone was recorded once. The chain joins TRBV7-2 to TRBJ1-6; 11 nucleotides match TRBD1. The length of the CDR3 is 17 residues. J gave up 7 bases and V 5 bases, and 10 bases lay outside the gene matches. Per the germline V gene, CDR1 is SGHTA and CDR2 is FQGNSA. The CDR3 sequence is CASSPGQGAKGNSPLHF. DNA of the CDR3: TGTGCCAGCAGCCCCGGACAGGGGGCGAAAGGGAATTCACCCCTCCACTTT.

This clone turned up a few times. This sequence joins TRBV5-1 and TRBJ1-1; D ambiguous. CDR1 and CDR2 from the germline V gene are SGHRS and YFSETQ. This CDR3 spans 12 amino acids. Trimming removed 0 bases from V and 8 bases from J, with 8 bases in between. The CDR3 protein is CASSLAPGEAFF. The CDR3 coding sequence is TGCGCCAGCAGCTTGGCTCCGGGGGAAGCTTTCTTT.

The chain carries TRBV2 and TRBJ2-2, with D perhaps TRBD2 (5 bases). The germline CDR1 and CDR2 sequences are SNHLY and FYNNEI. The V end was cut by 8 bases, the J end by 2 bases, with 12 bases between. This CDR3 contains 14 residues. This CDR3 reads CASRVGINTGELFF. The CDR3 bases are TGTGCCAGCCGGGTCGGGATAAACACCGGGGAGCTGTTTTTT.

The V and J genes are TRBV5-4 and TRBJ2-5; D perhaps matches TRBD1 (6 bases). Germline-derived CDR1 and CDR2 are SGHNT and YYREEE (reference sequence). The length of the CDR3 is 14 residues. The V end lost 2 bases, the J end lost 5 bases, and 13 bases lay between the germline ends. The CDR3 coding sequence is TGTGCCAGCAGCTTCTATAGGGACACGGAGACCCAGTACTTC. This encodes CASSFYRDTETQYF.

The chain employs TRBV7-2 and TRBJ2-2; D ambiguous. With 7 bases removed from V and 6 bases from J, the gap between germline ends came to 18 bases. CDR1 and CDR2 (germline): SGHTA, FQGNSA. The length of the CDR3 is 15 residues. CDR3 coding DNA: TGTGCCAGCACCCCTAGTTATTGGATGGCCGGGGAGCTGTTTTTT. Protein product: CASTPSYWMAGELFF.

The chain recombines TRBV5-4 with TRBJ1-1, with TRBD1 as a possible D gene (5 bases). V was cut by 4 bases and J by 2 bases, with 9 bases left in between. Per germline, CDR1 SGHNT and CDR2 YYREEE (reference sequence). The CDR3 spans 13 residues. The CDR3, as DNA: TGTGCCAGCAGCCGAGACAGAAACACTGAAGCTTTCTTT. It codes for CASSRDRNTEAFF.

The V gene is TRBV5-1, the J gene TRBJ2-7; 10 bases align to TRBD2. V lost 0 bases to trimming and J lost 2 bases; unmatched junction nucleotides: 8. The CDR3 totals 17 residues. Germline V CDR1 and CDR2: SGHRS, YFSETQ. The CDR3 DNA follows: TGCGCCAGCAGCTTGGCCTACGGGACTAGCGCAACCTACGAGCAGTACTTC. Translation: CASSLAYGTSATYEQYF. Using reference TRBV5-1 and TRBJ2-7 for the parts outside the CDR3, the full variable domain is KAGVTQTPRYLIKTRGQQVTLSCSPISGHRSVSWYQQTPGQGLQFLFEYFSETQRNKGNFPGRFSGRQFSNSRSEMNVSTLELGDSALYLCASSLAYGTSATYEQYFGPGTRLTVT.

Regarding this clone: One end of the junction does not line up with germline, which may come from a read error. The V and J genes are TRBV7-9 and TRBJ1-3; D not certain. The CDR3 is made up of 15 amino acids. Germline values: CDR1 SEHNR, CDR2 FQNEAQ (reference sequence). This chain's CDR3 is CSSSAGFRSGNTIYF. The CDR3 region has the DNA TGTTCCAGCAGCGCGGGGTTCCGCTCTGGAAACACCATATATTTT.

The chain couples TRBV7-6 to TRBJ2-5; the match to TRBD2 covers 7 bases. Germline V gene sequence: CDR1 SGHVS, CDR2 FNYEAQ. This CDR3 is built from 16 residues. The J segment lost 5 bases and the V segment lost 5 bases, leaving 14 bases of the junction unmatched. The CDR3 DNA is TGTGCCAGCAGCCCTACTAGCGCCTGGGGAGGGGAGACCCAGTACTTC. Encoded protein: CASSPTSAWGGETQYF.

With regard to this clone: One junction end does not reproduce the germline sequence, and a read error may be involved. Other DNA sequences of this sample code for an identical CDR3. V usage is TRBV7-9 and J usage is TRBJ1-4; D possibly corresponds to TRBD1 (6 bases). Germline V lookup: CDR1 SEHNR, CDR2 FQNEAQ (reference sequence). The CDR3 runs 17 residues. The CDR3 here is CASSSQRQADRTEKLFF. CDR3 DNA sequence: TGTGCCAGCAGCTCACAACGACAGGCGGATAGGACTGAAAAGCTGTTTTTT.

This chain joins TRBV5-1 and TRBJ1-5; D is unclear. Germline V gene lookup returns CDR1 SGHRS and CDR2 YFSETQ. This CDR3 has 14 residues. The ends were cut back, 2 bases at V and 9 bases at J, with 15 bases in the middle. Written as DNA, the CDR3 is TGCGCCAGCAGCTTAGGAGGGAGGGAAGGGCCCCAGCATTTT. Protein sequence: CASSLGGREGPQHF.

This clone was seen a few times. The CDR3 region has the DNA TGTGCCAGCAGTGAGTCAGGGCTACAGGGGCAGTTCTTC. Amino acids: CASSESGLQGQFF. This chain joins TRBV25-1 and TRBJ2-1, with D maybe TRBD1 (6 bases). Germline CDR1 MGHDK, CDR2 SYGVNS. The V end lost 3 bases, the J end lost 12 bases, and 15 bases lay between the germline ends. The length of the CDR3 is 13 residues.

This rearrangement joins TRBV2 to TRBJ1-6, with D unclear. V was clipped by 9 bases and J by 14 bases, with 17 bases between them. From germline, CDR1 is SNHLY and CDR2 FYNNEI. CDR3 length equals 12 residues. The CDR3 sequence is CARSQISGALHF. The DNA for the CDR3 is TGTGCCAGGTCCCAAATCTCCGGGGCCCTCCACTTT.